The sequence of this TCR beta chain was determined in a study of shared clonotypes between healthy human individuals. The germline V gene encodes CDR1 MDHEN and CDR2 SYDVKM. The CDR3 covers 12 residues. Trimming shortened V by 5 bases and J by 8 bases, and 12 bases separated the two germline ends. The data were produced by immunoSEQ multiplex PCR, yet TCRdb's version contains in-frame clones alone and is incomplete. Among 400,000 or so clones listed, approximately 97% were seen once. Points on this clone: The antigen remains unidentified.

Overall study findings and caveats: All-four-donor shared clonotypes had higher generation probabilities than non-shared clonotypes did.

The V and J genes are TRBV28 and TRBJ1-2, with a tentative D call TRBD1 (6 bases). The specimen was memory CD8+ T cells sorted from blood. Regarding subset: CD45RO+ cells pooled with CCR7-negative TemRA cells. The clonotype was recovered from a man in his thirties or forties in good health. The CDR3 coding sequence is TGTGCCAGCAGTACAGGGCCAGGAGGCTACACCTTC. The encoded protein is CASSTGPGGYTF.